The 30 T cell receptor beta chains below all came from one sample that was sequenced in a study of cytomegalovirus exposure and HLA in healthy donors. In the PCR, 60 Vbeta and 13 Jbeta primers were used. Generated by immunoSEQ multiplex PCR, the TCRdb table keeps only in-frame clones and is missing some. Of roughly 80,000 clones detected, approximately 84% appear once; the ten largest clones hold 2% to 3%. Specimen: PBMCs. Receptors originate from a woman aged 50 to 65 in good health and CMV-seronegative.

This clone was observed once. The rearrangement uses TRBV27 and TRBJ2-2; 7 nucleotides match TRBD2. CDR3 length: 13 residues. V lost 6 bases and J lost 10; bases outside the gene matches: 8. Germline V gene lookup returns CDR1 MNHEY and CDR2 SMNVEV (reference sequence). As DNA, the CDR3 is TGTGCCAGCAGCCCTGGGGGAGGGGAGGAGCTGTTTTTT. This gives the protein CASSPGGGEELFF.

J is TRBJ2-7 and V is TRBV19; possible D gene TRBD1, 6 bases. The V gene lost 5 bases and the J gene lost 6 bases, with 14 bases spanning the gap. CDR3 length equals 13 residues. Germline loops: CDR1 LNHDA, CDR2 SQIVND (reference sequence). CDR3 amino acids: CASSVQGIGEQYF. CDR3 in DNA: TGTGCCAGTAGTGTACAGGGTATAGGCGAGCAGTACTTC.

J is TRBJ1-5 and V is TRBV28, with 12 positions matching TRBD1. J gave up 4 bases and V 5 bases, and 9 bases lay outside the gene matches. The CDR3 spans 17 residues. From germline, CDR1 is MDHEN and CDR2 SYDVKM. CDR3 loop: CASSPTGQGARNQPQHF. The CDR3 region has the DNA TGTGCCAGCAGTCCGACGGGACAGGGGGCCCGAAATCAGCCCCAGCATTTT.

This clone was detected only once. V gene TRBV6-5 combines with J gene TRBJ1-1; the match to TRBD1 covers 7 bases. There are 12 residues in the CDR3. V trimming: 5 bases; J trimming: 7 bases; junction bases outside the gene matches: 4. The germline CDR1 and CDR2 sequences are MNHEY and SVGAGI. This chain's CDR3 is CASSKTGIEAFF. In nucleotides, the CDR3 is TGTGCCAGCAGTAAGACAGGGATTGAAGCTTTCTTT.

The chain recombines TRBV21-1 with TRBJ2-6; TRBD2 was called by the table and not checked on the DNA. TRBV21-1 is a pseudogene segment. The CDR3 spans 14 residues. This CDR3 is CASSLLSGANVLTF. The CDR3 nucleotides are TGTGCCAGCAGCCTCCTATCTGGGGCCAACGTCCTGACTTTC.

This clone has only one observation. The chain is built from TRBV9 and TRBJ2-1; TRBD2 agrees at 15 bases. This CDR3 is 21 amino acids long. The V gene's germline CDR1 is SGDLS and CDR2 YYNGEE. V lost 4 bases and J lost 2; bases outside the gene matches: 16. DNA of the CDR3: TGTGCCAGCAGCCACCCCAAGGGGGGGACTAGCGGGGGGCAAGCCTACAATGAGCAGTTCTTC. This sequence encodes CASSHPKGGTSGGQAYNEQFF.

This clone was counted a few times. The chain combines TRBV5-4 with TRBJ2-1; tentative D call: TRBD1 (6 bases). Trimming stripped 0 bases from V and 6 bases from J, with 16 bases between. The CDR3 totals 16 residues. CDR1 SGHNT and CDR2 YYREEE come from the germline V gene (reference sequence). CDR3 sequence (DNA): TGTGCCAGCAGCTTGGATCGAAACAGGGTGGCCAATGAGCAGTTCTTC. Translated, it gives CASSLDRNRVANEQFF.

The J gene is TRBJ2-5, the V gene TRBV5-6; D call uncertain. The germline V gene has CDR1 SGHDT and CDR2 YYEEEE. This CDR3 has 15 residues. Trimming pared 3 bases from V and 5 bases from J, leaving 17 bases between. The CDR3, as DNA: TGTGCCAGCAGCTCCATGACCCAAACGAGGGAGACCCAGTACTTC. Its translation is CASSSMTQTRETQYF.

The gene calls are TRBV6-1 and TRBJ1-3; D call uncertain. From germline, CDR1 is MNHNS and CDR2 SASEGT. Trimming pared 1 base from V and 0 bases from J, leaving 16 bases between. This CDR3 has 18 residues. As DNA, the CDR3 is TGTGCCAGCAGTGAAGATGAGCCAATGGAGAGCTCTGGAAACACCATATATTTT. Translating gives CASSEDEPMESSGNTIYF.

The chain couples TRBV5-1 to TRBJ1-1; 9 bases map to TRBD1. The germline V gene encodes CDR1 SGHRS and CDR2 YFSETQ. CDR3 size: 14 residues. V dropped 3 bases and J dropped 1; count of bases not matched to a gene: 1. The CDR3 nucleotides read TGCGCCAGCAGCTGGGGACAGGGGAACACTGAAGCTTTCTTT. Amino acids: CASSWGQGNTEAFF. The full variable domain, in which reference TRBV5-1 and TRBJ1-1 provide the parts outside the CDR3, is KAGVTQTPRYLIKTRGQQVTLSCSPISGHRSVSWYQQTPGQGLQFLFEYFSETQRNKGNFPGRFSGRQFSNSRSEMNVSTLELGDSALYLCASSWGQGNTEAFFGQGTRLTVV.

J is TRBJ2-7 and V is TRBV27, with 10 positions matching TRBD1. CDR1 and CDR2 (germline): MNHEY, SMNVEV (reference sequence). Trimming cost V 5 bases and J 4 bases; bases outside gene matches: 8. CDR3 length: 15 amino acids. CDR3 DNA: TGTGCCAGCAGTCGGTACCCGGGACAGGGGTACGAGCAGTACTTC. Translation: CASSRYPGQGYEQYF.

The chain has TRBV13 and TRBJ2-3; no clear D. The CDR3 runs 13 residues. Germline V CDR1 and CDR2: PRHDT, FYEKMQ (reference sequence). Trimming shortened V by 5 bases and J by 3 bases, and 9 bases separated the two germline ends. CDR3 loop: CASSEITTDTQYF. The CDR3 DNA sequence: TGTGCCAGCAGCGAAATTACAACAGATACGCAGTATTTT.

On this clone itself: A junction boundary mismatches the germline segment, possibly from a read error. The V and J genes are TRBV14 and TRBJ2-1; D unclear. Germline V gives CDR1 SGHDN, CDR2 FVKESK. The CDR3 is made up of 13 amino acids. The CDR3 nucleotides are TGTGCCGGCAGCCTGCGCCCTTTCAATGAGCAGTTCTTC. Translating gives CAGSLRPFNEQFF.

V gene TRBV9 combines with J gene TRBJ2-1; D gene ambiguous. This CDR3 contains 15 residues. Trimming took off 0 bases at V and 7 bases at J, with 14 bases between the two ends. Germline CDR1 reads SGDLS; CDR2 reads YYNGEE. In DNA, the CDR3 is TGTGCCAGCAGCGTAGGGTTGGTAAAAGAGAATGAGCAGTTCTTC. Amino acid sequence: CASSVGLVKENEQFF. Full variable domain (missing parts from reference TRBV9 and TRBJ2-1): DSGVTQTPKHLITATGQRVTLRCSPRSGDLSVYWYQQSLDQGLQFLIQYYNGEERAKGNILERFSAQQFPDLHSELNLSSLELGDSALYFCASSVGLVKENEQFFGPGTRLTVL.

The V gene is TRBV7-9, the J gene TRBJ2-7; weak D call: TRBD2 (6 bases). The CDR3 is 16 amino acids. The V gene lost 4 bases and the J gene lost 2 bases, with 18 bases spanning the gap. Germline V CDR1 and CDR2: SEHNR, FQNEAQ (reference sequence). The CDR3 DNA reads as TGTGCCAGCAGCTCCGGGGGAGGAGCGGAAGCCTACGAGCAGTACTTC. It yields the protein CASSSGGGAEAYEQYF. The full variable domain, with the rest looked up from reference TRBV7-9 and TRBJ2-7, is DTGVSQNPRHKITKRGQNVTFRCDPISEHNRLYWYRQTLGQGPEFLTYFQNEAQLEKSRLLSDRFSAERPKGSFSTLEIQRTEQGDSAMYLCASSSGGGAEAYEQYFGPGTRLTVT.

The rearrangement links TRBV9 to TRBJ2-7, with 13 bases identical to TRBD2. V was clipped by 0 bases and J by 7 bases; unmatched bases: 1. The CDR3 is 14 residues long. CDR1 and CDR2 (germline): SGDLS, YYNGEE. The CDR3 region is CASSVGGLAGEQYF. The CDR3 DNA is TGTGCCAGCAGCGTAGGGGGACTAGCGGGGGAGCAGTACTTC.

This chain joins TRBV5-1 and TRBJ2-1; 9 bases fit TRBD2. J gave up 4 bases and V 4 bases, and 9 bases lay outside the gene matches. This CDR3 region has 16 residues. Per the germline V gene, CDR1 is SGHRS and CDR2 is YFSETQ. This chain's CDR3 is CASSQDGLAPYNEQFF. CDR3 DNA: TGCGCCAGCAGCCAAGATGGACTAGCGCCATACAATGAGCAGTTCTTC.

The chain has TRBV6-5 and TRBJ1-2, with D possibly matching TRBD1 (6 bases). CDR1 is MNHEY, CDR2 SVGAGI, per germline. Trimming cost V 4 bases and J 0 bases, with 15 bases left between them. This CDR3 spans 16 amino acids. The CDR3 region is CASSSMGQLANYGYTF. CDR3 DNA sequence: TGTGCCAGCAGTTCCATGGGACAACTCGCTAACTATGGCTACACCTTC.

The CDR3 sequence: CASSPPERGEGNTIYF. In DNA form, the CDR3 reads TGTGCCAGCTCACCACCGGAGCGGGGCGAGGGAAACACCATATATTTT. This chain links TRBV18 with TRBJ1-3, with D possibly being TRBD1 (5 bases). Per the germline V gene, CDR1 is KGHSH and CDR2 is LQKENI. The CDR3 runs to 16 residues. V was shortened by 0 bases and J by 4 bases, with 13 bases between the two germline ends. Combining the CDR3 with reference TRBV18 and TRBJ1-3 gives the whole variable domain NAGVMQNPRHLVRRRGQEARLRCSPMKGHSHVYWYRQLPEEGLKFMVYLQKENIIDESGMPKERFSAEFPKEGPSILRIQQVVRGDSAAYFCASSPPERGEGNTIYFGEGSWLTVV.

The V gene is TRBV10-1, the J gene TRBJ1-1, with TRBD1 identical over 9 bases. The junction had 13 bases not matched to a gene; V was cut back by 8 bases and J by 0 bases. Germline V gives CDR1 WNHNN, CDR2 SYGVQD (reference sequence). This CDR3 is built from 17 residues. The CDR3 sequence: CASLGGTGSVMNTEAFF. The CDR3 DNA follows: TGCGCCAGCCTAGGTGGGACAGGGTCTGTCATGAACACTGAAGCTTTCTTT.

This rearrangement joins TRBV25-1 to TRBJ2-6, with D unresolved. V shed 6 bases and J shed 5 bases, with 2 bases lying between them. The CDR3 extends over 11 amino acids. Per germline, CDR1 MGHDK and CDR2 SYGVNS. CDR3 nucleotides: TGTGCCAGCAGCTGGGCCAACGTCCTGACTTTC. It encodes CASSWANVLTF.

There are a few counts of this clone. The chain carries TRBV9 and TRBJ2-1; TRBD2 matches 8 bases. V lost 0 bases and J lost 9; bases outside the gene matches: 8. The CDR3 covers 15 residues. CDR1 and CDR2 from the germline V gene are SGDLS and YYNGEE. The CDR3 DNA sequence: TGTGCCAGCAGCGTAGCGGGGGGGCCGTCCGGTGAGCAGTTCTTC. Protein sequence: CASSVAGGPSGEQFF.

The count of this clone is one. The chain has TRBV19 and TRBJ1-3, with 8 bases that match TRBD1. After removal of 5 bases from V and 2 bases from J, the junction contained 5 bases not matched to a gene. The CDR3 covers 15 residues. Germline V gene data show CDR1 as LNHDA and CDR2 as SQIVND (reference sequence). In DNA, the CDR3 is TGTGCCAGTAGTGTGCGGACAGGGACTGGAAACACCATATATTTT. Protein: CASSVRTGTGNTIYF.

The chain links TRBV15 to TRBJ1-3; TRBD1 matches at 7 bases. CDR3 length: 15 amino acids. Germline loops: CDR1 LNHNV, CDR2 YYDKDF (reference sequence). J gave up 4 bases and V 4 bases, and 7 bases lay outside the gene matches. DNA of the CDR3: TGTGCCACCAGCAAGGAAACAGGGGTCGGAAACACCATATATTTT. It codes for CATSKETGVGNTIYF.

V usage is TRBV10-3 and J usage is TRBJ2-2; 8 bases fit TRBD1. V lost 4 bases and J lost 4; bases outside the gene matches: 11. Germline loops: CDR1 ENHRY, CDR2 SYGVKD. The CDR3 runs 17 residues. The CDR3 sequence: CAISAPGQALITGELFF. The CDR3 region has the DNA TGTGCCATCAGTGCTCCGGGACAGGCTTTAATCACCGGGGAGCTGTTTTTT.

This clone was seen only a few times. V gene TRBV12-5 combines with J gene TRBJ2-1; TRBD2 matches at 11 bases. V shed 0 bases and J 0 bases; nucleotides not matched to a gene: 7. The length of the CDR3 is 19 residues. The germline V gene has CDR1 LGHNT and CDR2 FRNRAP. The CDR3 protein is CASGLVLAGASSSYNEQFF. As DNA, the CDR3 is TGTGCTAGTGGTTTGGTACTAGCGGGAGCTTCGAGCTCCTACAATGAGCAGTTCTTC.

CDR3 region: CASSLDRDRGRELFF. The CDR3 DNA reads as TGTGCCAGCAGCTTAGACCGGGACAGGGGCCGGGAGCTGTTTTTT. The chain uses TRBV7-9 and TRBJ2-2; TRBD1 matches at 10 bases. J gave up 9 bases and V 1 base, and 5 bases lay outside the gene matches. This CDR3 contains 15 residues. Germline V gives CDR1 SEHNR, CDR2 FQNEAQ (reference sequence).

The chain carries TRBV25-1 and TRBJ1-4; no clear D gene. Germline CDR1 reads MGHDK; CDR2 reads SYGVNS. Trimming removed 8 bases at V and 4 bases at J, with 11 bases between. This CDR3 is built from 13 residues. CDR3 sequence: CASHFTYNEKLFF. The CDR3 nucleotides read TGTGCCAGCCATTTTACCTATAATGAAAAACTGTTTTTT.

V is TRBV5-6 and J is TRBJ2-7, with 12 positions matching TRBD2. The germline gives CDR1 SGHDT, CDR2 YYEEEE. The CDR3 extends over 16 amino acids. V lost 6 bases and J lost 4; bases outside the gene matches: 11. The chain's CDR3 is CASTLGLAGIRYEQYV. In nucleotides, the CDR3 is TGTGCCAGCACCCTCGGACTAGCGGGGATTCGGTACGAGCAGTACGTC.

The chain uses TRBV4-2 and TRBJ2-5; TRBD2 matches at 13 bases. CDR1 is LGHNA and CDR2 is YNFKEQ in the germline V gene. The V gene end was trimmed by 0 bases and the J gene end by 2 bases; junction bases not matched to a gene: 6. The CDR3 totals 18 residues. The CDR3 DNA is TGTGCCAGCAGCCAAGAACTAGCGGGGGGGCCGAGGCAAGAGACCCAGTACTTC. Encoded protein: CASSQELAGGPRQETQYF.